This T cell receptor beta chain is drawn from a study of OX40 agonist ivuxolimab in advanced cancers. On the study more broadly: Cancers in dose escalation were hepatocellular, melanoma, renal cell and head and neck. Partial response was recorded in three patients: one hepatocellular carcinoma and two cutaneous melanoma cases.

General study results and limits: No antigen was identified for the clonally expanded peripheral T cells.

Here immunoSEQ multiplex PCR was the method, and the copy in TCRdb shows in-frame clones only, minus some. The repertoire includes tens of thousands of clones, about 85% of them detected once, and more than 2% sits in the top ten. Losses at the gene ends were 4 bases for V and 4 bases for J; bases not matched to a gene: 8. CDR3 length equals 17 residues. Germline V gene data show CDR1 as SGHNT and CDR2 as YYREEE (reference sequence). As regards this clone: What it binds is not known.

This chain connects TRBV5-4 to TRBJ2-3, with 14 positions matching TRBD2. Sequenced material: CD4+ or CD8+ T cells sorted from blood, taken in a trial of the OX40 agonist ivuxolimab. The receptor's source is an adult with an advanced solid tumor such as melanoma, head and neck, liver or kidney cancer. CDR3 sequence: CASSRGTSGGSPDTQYF. CDR3 coding DNA: TGTGCCAGCAGCCGAGGGACTAGCGGGGGTTCCCCAGATACGCAGTATTTT.